This is a list of T cell receptor beta chains from one sample in a study of OX40 agonist ivuxolimab in advanced cancers. TCRdb's table, derived via immunoSEQ multiplex PCR, lists solely in-frame clones and lacks some. This table has 90,000 to 150,000 clones, 85% to 90% appearing once. Sample: CD4+ or CD8+ T cells sorted from blood, taken in a trial of the OX40 agonist ivuxolimab. Receptor source: an adult with an advanced solid tumor such as melanoma, head and neck, liver or kidney cancer. Each CDR3 is given with its conserved first and last residue. The D gene is left open where the match is weak. Expanded clones are given a class, and other clones once, few, many or no size at all.

V,size,J,D,DNA,CDR3
TRBV18,.,TRBJ2-2,.,TGTGCCAGCTCACCCCCGGGACGGGAGAACACCGGGGAGCTGTTTTTT,CASSPPGRENTGELFF
TRBV7-2,.,TRBJ2-3,.,TGTGCCAGCAGCGACGGGAAAGGTAGGAACGCAGATACGCAGTATTTT,CASSDGKGRNADTQYF
TRBV9,.,TRBJ2-1,.,TGTGCCAGCAGCGCCGGAGGAAGCTCCTACAATGAGCAGTTCTTC,CASSAGGSSYNEQFF
TRBV4-2,.,TRBJ2-1,TRBD2,TGTGCCAGCAGCCAAGAGACTAGCGGGTCCTCCTACAATGAGCAGTTCTTC,CASSQETSGSSYNEQFF
TRBV7-2,.,TRBJ2-7,.,TGTGCCAGCAGTTGGGATGGGGATACCTACGAGCAGTACTTC,CASSWDGDTYEQYF
TRBV14,.,TRBJ2-7,.,TGTGCCAGCAGCCAAGGACTAGGTGTGAGGGAGTACTTC,CASSQGLGVREYF
TRBV2,.,TRBJ2-3,TRBD1,TGTGCCAGCAGCGGACAGGGCCCACCAGATACGCAGTATTTT,CASSGQGPPDTQYF
TRBV18,.,TRBJ1-5,.,TGTGCCAGCTCACCAAGGCCAGAGGGGAATCAGCCCCAGCATTTT,CASSPRPEGNQPQHF
TRBV19,.,TRBJ1-1,TRBD1,TGTGCCAGTAAAGCGGGACAGGAGCGCACTGAAGCTTTCTTT,CASKAGQERTEAFF
TRBV7-3,.,TRBJ2-7,TRBD1,TGTGCCAGCAGCTCCGGGACAGGGCTAAGCGAGCAGTACTTC,CASSSGTGLSEQYF
TRBV6-1,.,TRBJ1-1,TRBD1,TGTGCCAGCAGTGAAGAACAGGGGGCGCTCACTGAAGCTTTCTTT,CASSEEQGALTEAFF
TRBV7-2,.,TRBJ2-3,.,TGTGCCAGCAGATTACAGGCCTCCTTACCTTCAGATACGCAGTATTTT,CASRLQASLPSDTQYF
TRBV11-2,.,TRBJ2-7,TRBD1,TGTGCCAGCAGCGCCTTAAGGGGACAGGGCGGCGAGCAGTACTTC,CASSALRGQGGEQYF
TRBV11-2,.,TRBJ2-3,TRBD1,TGTGCCAGCAGCTTAGACCCCGGACAGGACTGGGATACGCAGTATTTT,CASSLDPGQDWDTQYF
TRBV6-5,few,TRBJ2-2,.,TGTGCCAGCAGTTACGCGCAGTCCACCGGGGAGCTGTTTTTT,CASSYAQSTGELFF
TRBV7-9,once,TRBJ1-4,TRBD1,TGTGCCAGCAGCTTAAAGGACAGGGGTGAAAAACTGTTTTTT,CASSLKDRGEKLFF
TRBV5-1,.,TRBJ2-7,.,TGCGCCAGCAGCTTGTTACCGGGGCGAACCTACGAGCAGTACTTC,CASSLLPGRTYEQYF
TRBV5-6,.,TRBJ2-5,.,TGTGCCAGCAGGTTACAGATCGTGAAAGAGACCCAGTACTTC,CASRLQIVKETQYF
TRBV19,once,TRBJ1-1,.,TGTGCCAGTATCCGGTGGCCGGGACAACGCTATGCTGAAGCTTTCTTT,CASIRWPGQRYAEAFF
TRBV10-3,once,TRBJ2-6,.,TGTGCCACATCGGCGGGGGCGAATTCTGGGGCCAACGTCCTGACTTTC,CATSAGANSGANVLTF
TRBV28,.,TRBJ1-2,TRBD1,TGTGCCAGCAGTTCCCCGGGACAGGGGTACGGTGGCTACACCTTC,CASSSPGQGYGGYTF
TRBV6-1,once,TRBJ2-7,TRBD2,TGTGCCAGCAGTGAAGAGTCCTGGGGGACTACAGCCTACGAGCAGTACTTC,CASSEESWGTTAYEQYF
TRBV11-2,.,TRBJ2-1,.,TGTGCCAGCAGCCCGGACGGCGTTCCGGGAAATGAGCAGTTCTTC,CASSPDGVPGNEQFF
TRBV15,.,TRBJ2-5,TRBD1,TGTGCCACCAGCACCGGGGACAGGGCGTGGGAGACCCAGTACTTC,CATSTGDRAWETQYF